This TCR beta chain was sequenced for a study of blood T cell repertoires in COVID-19. For the study at large: Italy, Spain and the United States were the sources of the convalescent and acute COVID-19 samples. Sources were T cells, B-cell-depleted T cells, or PBMCs; the material itself was cDNA or gDNA.

How the authors handled the data: Amplification of reference gene primers was used by the study to estimate nucleated cell counts. Some clones are missing from TCRdb's copy, which holds only in-frame ones; the method was immunoSEQ multiplex PCR. The DNA was the basis for D and trimming; V, J and clone size are from that table. The sample lists nearly 350,000 clones; around nine tenths were seen once. This CDR3 spans 13 amino acids. Between the trimmed V and J ends, which lost 3 bases and 4 bases, there was a span of 8 bases. The sequencing input was peripheral blood. The sequence was obtained from a young woman who had recovered from COVID-19. The chain employs TRBV12-3 or TRBV12-4 and TRBJ2-3; D perhaps matches TRBD2 (5 bases). The CDR3 reads CASSFNGADTQYF. The CDR3 nucleotides are TGTGCCAGCAGTTTTAACGGGGCAGATACGCAGTATTTT.